This entry lists 25 T cell receptor beta chains sequenced from one sample in a study of spatial heterogeneity in lung cancer (dated by TCRdb to about 2019). The sample's time point label, decoded: sample taken at primary tumor resection. For TCR sequencing, whole RNA was extracted from tumor and nontumor lung tissue, or from cryopreserved PBMC samples, and no cell sorting was done. Receptor libraries were prepared by 5' RACE. Sequencing instrument: NextSeq 500. TCRdb reran the public reads through fastp at Q25 and MiXCR, keeping productive beta chains. Rows are combined by CDR3 protein, so each entry shows the most common genes and DNA. The sample contains some 83,000 distinct CDR3 sequences, about 20% of them found a single time. The biggest ten clones account for 5.5% to 7% of the sample. This material consisted of PBMCs, taken at surgery. These receptors came from a male donor with early-stage non-small cell lung cancer.

This clonotype showed up just a few times. V gene TRBV6-5 combines with J gene TRBJ1-6; D remains ambiguous. The V end was cut by 10 bases, the J end by 7 bases, with 14 bases between. Germline V gives CDR1 MNHEY, CDR2 SVGAGI. This CDR3 is 13 amino acids long. The CDR3 DNA reads TGTGCCACTAGGGTCGGAGCGAATTCACCCCTCCACTTT. This codes for CATRVGANSPLHF.

The rearrangement joins TRBV5-1 to TRBJ2-3; TRBD2 agrees at 11 bases. This CDR3 comprises 17 residues. Unmatched junction bases numbered 5, after V lost 0 bases and J lost 2 bases. In germline, CDR1 is SGHRS, CDR2 YFSETQ. CDR3 coding DNA: TGCGCCAGCAGCTTGGATGCTAGCGGGGGGTACACAGATACGCAGTATTTT. It codes for CASSLDASGGYTDTQYF.

The sample holds a few counts of this clonotype. The genes are TRBV4-3 and TRBJ2-2; 7 nucleotides line up with TRBD2. With V trimmed by 2 bases and J by 3 bases, 3 bases remained unmatched. Germline V gene data show CDR1 as LGHNA and CDR2 as YSLEER. The CDR3 is 15 residues long. As DNA, the CDR3 is TGCGCCAGCAGCCAATTGGGAGGGTACACCGGGGAGCTGTTTTTT. Its translation: CASSQLGGYTGELFF.

This chain uses TRBV10-3 with TRBJ2-5; D is ambiguous. The length of the CDR3 is 11 residues. CDR1 and CDR2 (germline): ENHRY, SYGVKD. Trimming stripped 10 bases from V and 2 bases from J, with 8 bases between. CDR3 protein: CATAAQETQYF. The CDR3 DNA reads TGTGCCACCGCGGCGCAAGAGACCCAGTACTTC.

This clonotype has a count of ten or more. This rearrangement joins TRBV27 to TRBJ2-3, with no clear D. This CDR3 is 14 amino acids long. CDR1 and CDR2 from the germline V gene are MNHEY and SMNVEV (reference sequence). Trimming removed 4 bases at V and 1 base at J, with 9 bases between. DNA of the CDR3: TGTGCCAGCAGTTCCGGGCGTGGCACAGATACGCAGTATTTT. This codes for CASSSGRGTDTQYF.

The chain carries TRBV2 and TRBJ2-1, with D uncertain. Germline values: CDR1 SNHLY, CDR2 FYNNEI. The V gene lost 5 bases and the J gene lost 2 bases, with 10 bases spanning the gap. This CDR3 has 14 amino acids. The chain's CDR3 is CASSLSFPYNEQFF. For the CDR3, the DNA is TGTGCCAGCAGTTTGTCTTTTCCCTACAATGAGCAGTTCTTC.

The chain has TRBV27 and TRBJ2-5; 9 bases line up with TRBD2. V was clipped by 5 bases and J by 4 bases; unmatched bases: 2. This CDR3 has 13 amino acids. Germline CDR1 reads MNHEY; CDR2 reads SMNVEV (reference sequence). CDR3 region: CASSTGLAETQYF. CDR3 DNA sequence: TGTGCCAGCAGTACGGGACTAGCAGAGACCCAGTACTTC.

In its sample, this clonotype was seen a few times. The chain recombines TRBV6-1 with TRBJ2-3; 7 bases line up with TRBD2. The junction had 7 bases not matched to a gene; V was cut back by 1 base and J by 3 bases. The germline CDR1 and CDR2 sequences are MNHNS and SASEGT. The CDR3 has 16 residues. Written as DNA, the CDR3 is TGTGCCAGCAGTGAAGAATGGCAGGGAGGGACAGATACGCAGTATTTT. Its translation is CASSEEWQGGTDTQYF.

This clonotype was recorded a few times. The chain has TRBV30 and TRBJ2-5; TRBD2 matches 13 bases. Germline V gene lookup returns CDR1 GTSNPN and CDR2 SVGIG (reference sequence). This CDR3 spans 15 amino acids. With 0 bases clipped from V and 4 bases from J, the junction kept 2 bases outside the gene matches. The CDR3 coding sequence is TGTGCCTGGAGTGTAGGACTAGCGGGAGTAGAGACCCAGTACTTC. This codes for CAWSVGLAGVETQYF.

This clonotype occurred a few times. This chain uses TRBV24-1 with TRBJ2-5, with D perhaps TRBD1 (5 bases). The CDR3 runs 15 residues. V gave up 7 bases and J gave up 2 bases, with 16 bases separating them. Germline V gene data show CDR1 as KGHDR and CDR2 as SFDVKD. CDR3 nucleotides: TGTGCCACCAGGAAGGGTGGTGGGGCTCAAGAGACCCAGTACTTC. Its protein product is CATRKGGGAQETQYF.

The rearrangement links TRBV28 to TRBJ1-1; 7 bases are a match to TRBD1. CDR3 size: 15 residues. V shed 5 bases and J 0 bases; nucleotides not matched to a gene: 6. CDR1 and CDR2 from the germline V gene are MDHEN and SYDVKM. DNA for the CDR3: TGTGCCAGCAGTCCCGCCGGGACAGTGAACACTGAAGCTTTCTTT. This encodes CASSPAGTVNTEAFF.

J is TRBJ2-3 and V is TRBV29-1; D not certain. Trimming pared 5 bases from V and 1 base from J, leaving 7 bases between. The germline CDR1 and CDR2 sequences are SQVTM and ANQGSEA. This CDR3 has 12 amino acids. CDR3 sequence (DNA): TGCAGCGTTTCTCCGGGCACAGATACGCAGTATTTT. Encoded protein: CSVSPGTDTQYF.

Only a few counts were recorded for this clonotype. This rearrangement joins TRBV7-3 to TRBJ2-3, with 10 bases identical to TRBD1. The CDR3 runs to 15 residues. The germline gives CDR1 SGHTA, CDR2 FQGTGA. The V segment lost 3 bases and the J segment 4 bases; nucleotides outside the gene matches: 4. The CDR3 DNA sequence: TGTGCCAGCAGCTTCTCCGGGACAGGGGCAGATACGCAGTATTTT. Amino acid sequence: CASSFSGTGADTQYF.

The gene calls are TRBV7-7 and TRBJ2-5; the D gene could be TRBD1 or TRBD2 (5 bases each). This CDR3 has 14 amino acids. Looked up from germline, CDR1 is SSHAT and CDR2 is FNYEAQ (reference sequence). Trimming stripped 3 bases from V and 5 bases from J, with 13 bases between. CDR3 bases: TGTGCCAGCAGCTTCATCGGGGACCGGGAGACCCAGTACTTC. Translating it yields CASSFIGDRETQYF.

V gene TRBV5-6 combines with J gene TRBJ2-7; TRBD1 agrees at 12 bases. Germline V lookup: CDR1 SGHDT, CDR2 YYEEEE. The ends lost 3 bases at V and 0 bases at J; junction bases unmatched: 1. The CDR3 length is 15 residues. The CDR3 DNA reads TGTGCCAGCAGCTGGGGACAGGGGGCCTCCTACGAGCAGTACTTC. Encoded protein: CASSWGQGASYEQYF.

This clonotype was recorded many times. This rearrangement joins TRBV3-1 to TRBJ2-7, with no clear D. Trimming left V 1 base short and J 8 bases short, with 18 bases between. Germline lookup yields CDR1 LGHDT and CDR2 YNNKEL (reference sequence). The CDR3 runs 15 residues. CDR3 DNA: TGTGCCAGCAGCCAAGGGAACCCGGACGTGGCACAGCAGTACTTC. It is translated as CASSQGNPDVAQQYF.

The CDR3 nucleotides read TGTGCCAGCAGCGCCCTGAGCGCGGGAGGAGCGCAGTATTTT. It translates to CASSALSAGGAQYF. The chain recombines TRBV9 with TRBJ2-3, with 8 nucleotides matching TRBD2. Germline CDR1 reads SGDLS; CDR2 reads YYNGEE. CDR3 size: 14 residues. The J segment lost 10 bases and the V segment lost 3 bases, leaving 10 bases of the junction unmatched.

The table lists this clonotype with many counts. The chain has TRBV13 and TRBJ2-7; D is ambiguous. The CDR3 extends over 13 amino acids. V was clipped by 0 bases and J by 5 bases, with 8 bases between them. Germline lookup yields CDR1 PRHDT and CDR2 FYEKMQ (reference sequence). CDR3 sequence reads: CASSLGVGNEQYF. CDR3 nucleotide sequence: TGTGCCAGCAGCTTAGGGGTGGGGAACGAGCAGTACTTC.

This clonotype was counted only a few times. In nucleotides, the CDR3 is TGTGCCAGCAGCCTCGGACTAGCGGGACAGACCGGGGAGCTGTTTTTT. It encodes CASSLGLAGQTGELFF. J is TRBJ2-2 and V is TRBV3-1; 12 bases map to TRBD2. There are 16 residues in the CDR3. Looked up from germline, CDR1 is LGHDT and CDR2 is YNNKEL (reference sequence). V was clipped by 4 bases and J by 5 bases; unmatched bases: 5. The full variable domain, its missing parts supplied by reference TRBV3-1 and TRBJ2-2, is DTAVSQTPKYLVTQMGNDKSIKCEQNLGHDTMYWYKQDSKKFLKIMFSYNNKELIINETVPNRFSPKSPDKAHLNLHINSLELGDSAVYFCASSLGLAGQTGELFFGEGSRLTVL.

This clonotype was seen a few times. This chain joins TRBV18 and TRBJ2-7, with 7 bases lining up with TRBD1. The CDR3 contains 14 residues. Unmatched junction bases numbered 12, after V lost 6 bases and J lost 7 bases. Germline lookup yields CDR1 KGHSH and CDR2 LQKENI. DNA of the CDR3: TGTGCCAGCTCCCCGGGGACAGACCCCTGGGAGCAGTACTTC. Its protein is CASSPGTDPWEQYF.

CDR3 DNA sequence: TGTGCCAGCAGTTCCTTCGACGGGGAGACCCAGTACTTC. Translating it yields CASSSFDGETQYF. This chain connects TRBV6-5 to TRBJ2-5; D call uncertain. The CDR3 is 13 residues long. V gave up 4 bases and J gave up 5 bases, with 11 bases separating them. The germline CDR1 and CDR2 sequences are MNHEY and SVGAGI.

This clonotype was observed a handful of times. This chain connects TRBV1 to TRBJ2-5; the table's TRBD2 call for D was not verified on the DNA. TRBV1 is given as a pseudogene. The length of the CDR3 is 15 residues. This CDR3 is CTSSPIWASRETQYF. The CDR3 nucleotides are TGCACCAGCAGCCCTATTTGGGCTAGCCGGGAGACCCAGTACTTC.

This clonotype appeared a few times. The V and J genes are TRBV28 and TRBJ2-7, with 8 bases matching TRBD1. The trim removed 6 bases at V and 9 bases at J, leaving 7 bases unmatched. Germline V gives CDR1 MDHEN, CDR2 SYDVKM. The CDR3 has 12 amino acids. The CDR3 nucleotides are TGTGCCAGCAGCCCGGACAGGGTAGGGCAGTACTTC. It specifies CASSPDRVGQYF.

This clonotype has ten or more counts. The J gene is TRBJ2-7, the V gene TRBV28, with 13 positions matching TRBD2. The CDR3 runs to 15 residues. V shed 6 bases, J shed 0 bases, and the junction held 2 bases outside the gene matches. CDR1 and CDR2 (germline): MDHEN, SYDVKM. CDR3 sequence (DNA): TGTGCCAGCAGGCGACTAGCGGGAGGCTCCTACGAGCAGTACTTC. Amino acids: CASRRLAGGSYEQYF.

This clonotype was seen only a few times. Germline is not matched at one junction end, which may reflect a read error. This sequence joins TRBV30 and TRBJ2-7, with 8 bases that match TRBD1. The CDR3 sequence is 14 residues long. The germline gives CDR1 GTSNPN, CDR2 SVGIG (reference sequence). CDR3 region: CAWSSGQGSDEQYF. DNA of the CDR3: TGTGCCTGGAGTTCCGGACAGGGCTCCGACGAGCAGTACTTC.